This T cell receptor (beta chain) is from a study of cytomegalovirus exposure and HLA in healthy donors. General study points: With high specificity and sensitivity, the classifier reportedly diagnosed cytomegalovirus status.

The CDR3 covers 12 residues. V lost 3 bases to trimming and J lost 2 bases, with 4 bases between them. CDR1 is LNHNV, CDR2 YYDKDF, per germline (reference sequence). Comment on this clone: Its antigen is undetermined.

The PCR ran on 60 Vbeta and 13 Jbeta primers. TCRdb's copy holds only in-frame clones and misses some; the assay was immunoSEQ multiplex PCR. The sample holds over 200,000 clones, 85% seen once. Sequencing was performed on PBMCs. This chain links TRBV15 with TRBJ1-1; D unclear. This receptor was obtained from a human donor in good health. In DNA form, the CDR3 reads TGTGCCACCAGCAGCTTTAACACTGAAGCTTTCTTT. Protein: CATSSFNTEAFF.